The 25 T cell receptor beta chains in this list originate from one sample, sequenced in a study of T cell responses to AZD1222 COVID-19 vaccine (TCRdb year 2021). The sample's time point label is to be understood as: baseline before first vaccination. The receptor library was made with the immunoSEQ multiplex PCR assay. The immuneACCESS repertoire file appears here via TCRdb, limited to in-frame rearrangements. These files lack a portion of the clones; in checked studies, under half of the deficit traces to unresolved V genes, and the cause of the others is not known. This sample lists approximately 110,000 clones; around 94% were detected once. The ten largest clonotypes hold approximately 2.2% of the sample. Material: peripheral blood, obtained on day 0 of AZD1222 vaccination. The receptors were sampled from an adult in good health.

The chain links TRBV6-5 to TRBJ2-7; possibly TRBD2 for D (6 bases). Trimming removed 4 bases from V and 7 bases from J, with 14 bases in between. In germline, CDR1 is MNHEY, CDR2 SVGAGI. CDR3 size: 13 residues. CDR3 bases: TGTGCCAGCAGTTCGTCACGGGAGCGTGAGCAGTACTTC. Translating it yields CASSSSREREQYF.

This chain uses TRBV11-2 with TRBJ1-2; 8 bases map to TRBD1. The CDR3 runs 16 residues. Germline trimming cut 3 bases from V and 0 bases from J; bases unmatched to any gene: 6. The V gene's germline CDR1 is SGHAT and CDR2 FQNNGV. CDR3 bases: TGTGCCAGCAGCTTCGGGACAGGATCATCTAACTATGGCTACACCTTC. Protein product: CASSFGTGSSNYGYTF.

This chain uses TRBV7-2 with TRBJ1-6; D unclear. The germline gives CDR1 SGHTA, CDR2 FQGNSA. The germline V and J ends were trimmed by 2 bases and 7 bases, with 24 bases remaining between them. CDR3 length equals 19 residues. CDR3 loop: CASSLNLVAAPLWNSPLHF. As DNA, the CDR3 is TGTGCCAGCAGCTTAAACCTCGTGGCCGCCCCATTGTGGAATTCACCCCTCCACTTT. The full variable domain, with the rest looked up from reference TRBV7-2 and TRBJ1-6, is GAGVSQSPSNKVTEKGKDVELRCDPISGHTALYWYRQSLGQGLEFLIYFQGNSAPDKSGLPSDRFSAERTGGSVSTLTIQRTQQEDSAVYLCASSLNLVAAPLWNSPLHFGNGTRLTVT.

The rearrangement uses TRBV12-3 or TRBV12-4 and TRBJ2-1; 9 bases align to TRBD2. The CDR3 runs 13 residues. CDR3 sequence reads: CGVTSGPYNEQFF. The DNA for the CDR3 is TGTGGGGTGACTAGCGGTCCCTACAATGAGCAGTTCTTC.

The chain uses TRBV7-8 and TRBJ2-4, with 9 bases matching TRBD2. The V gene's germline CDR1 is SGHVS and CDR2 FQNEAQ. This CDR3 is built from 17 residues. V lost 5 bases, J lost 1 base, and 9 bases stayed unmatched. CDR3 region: CASSLSSGITAKNIQYF. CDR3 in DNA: TGTGCCAGCAGCCTTTCTAGCGGGATAACGGCCAAAAACATTCAGTACTTC.

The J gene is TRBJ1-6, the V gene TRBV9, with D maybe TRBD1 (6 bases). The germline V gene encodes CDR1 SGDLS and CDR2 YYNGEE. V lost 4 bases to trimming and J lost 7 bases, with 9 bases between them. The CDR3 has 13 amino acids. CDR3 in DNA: TGTGCCAGCAGCAAACAGGGAAATTCACCCCTCCACTTT. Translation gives CASSKQGNSPLHF. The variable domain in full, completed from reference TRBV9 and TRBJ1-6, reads DSGVTQTPKHLITATGQRVTLRCSPRSGDLSVYWYQQSLDQGLQFLIQYYNGEERAKGNILERFSAQQFPDLHSELNLSSLELGDSALYFCASSKQGNSPLHFGNGTRLTVT.

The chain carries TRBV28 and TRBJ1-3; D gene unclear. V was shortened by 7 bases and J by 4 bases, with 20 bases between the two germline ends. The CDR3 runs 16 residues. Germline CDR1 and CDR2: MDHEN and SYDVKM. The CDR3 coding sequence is TGTGCCAGCACCCCACCCGACGGTGTCGGCGGAAACACCATATATTTT. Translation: CASTPPDGVGGNTIYF.

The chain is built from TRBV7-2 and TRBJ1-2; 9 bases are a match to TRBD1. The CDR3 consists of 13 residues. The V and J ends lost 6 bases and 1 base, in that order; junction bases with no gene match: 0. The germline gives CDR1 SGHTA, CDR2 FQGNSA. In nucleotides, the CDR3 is TGTGCCAGCAGGGACAGGGGTAACTATGGCTACACCTTC. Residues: CASRDRGNYGYTF.

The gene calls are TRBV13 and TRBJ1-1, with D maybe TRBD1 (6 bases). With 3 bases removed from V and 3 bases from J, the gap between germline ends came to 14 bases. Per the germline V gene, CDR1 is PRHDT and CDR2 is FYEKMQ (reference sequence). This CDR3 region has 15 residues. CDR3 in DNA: TGTGCCAGCAGCTTTGGGGGGGCGCGGGACACTGAAGCTTTCTTT. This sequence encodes CASSFGGARDTEAFF.

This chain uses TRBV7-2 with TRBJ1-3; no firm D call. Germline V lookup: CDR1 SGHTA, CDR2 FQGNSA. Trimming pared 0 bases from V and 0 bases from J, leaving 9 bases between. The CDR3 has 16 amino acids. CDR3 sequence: CASSLAAPDSGNTIYF. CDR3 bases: TGTGCCAGCAGCTTAGCAGCGCCAGACTCTGGAAACACCATATATTTT.

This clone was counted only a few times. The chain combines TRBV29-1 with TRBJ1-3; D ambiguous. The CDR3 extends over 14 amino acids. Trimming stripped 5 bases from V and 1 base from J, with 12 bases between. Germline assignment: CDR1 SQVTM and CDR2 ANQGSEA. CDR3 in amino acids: CSVRRHTSGNTIYF. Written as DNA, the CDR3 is TGCAGCGTTCGGAGACACACTTCTGGAAACACCATATATTTT.

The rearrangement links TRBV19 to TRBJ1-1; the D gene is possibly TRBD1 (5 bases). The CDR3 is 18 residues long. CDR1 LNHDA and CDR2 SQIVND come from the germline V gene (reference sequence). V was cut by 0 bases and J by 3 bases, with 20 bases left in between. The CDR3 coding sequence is TGTGCCAGTAGTATAGATCCCGGCGGGGACGTTTGGTACACTGAAGCTTTCTTT. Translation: CASSIDPGGDVWYTEAFF.

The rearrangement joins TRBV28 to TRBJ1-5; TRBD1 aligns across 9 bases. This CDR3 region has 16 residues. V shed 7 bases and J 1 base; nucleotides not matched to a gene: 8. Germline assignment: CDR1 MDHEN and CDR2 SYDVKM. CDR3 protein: CASTPSGTGSNQPQHF. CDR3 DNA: TGTGCCAGCACCCCATCCGGGACAGGGAGCAATCAGCCCCAGCATTTT.

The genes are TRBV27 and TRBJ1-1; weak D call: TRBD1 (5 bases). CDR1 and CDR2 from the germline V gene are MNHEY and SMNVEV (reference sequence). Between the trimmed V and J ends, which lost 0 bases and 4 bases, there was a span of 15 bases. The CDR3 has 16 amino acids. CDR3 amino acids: CASSLSPTWGGTEAFF. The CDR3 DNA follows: TGTGCCAGCAGTTTATCTCCGACATGGGGGGGCACTGAAGCTTTCTTT.

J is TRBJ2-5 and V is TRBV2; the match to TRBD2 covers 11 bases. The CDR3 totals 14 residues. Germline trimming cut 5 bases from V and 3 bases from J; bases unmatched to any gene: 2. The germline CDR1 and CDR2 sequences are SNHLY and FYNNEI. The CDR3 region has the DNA TGTGCCAGCAGTCCACTAGCGGGGGAAGAGACCCAGTACTTC. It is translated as CASSPLAGEETQYF.

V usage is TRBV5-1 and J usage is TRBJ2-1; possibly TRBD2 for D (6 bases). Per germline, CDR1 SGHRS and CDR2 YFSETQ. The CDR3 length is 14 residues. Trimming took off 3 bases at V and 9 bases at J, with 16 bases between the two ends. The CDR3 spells CASSSRDSPLEQFF. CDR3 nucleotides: TGCGCCAGCAGCTCCCGGGACTCCCCCCTTGAGCAGTTCTTC.

The CDR3 region has the DNA TGTGCCAGCGTGACAGGGGGGTTTGGCTACACCTTC. It is translated as CASVTGGFGYTF. The chain has TRBV19 and TRBJ1-2; 9 bases are shared with TRBD1. The CDR3 loop spans 12 amino acids. From germline, CDR1 is LNHDA and CDR2 SQIVND (reference sequence). The trim removed 9 bases at V and 7 bases at J, leaving 6 bases unmatched.

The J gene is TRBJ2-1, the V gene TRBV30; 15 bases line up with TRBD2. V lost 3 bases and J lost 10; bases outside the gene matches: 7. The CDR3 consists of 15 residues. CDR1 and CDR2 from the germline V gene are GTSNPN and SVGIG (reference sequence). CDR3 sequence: CAWSRGLAGGWEQFF. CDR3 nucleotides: TGTGCCTGGAGCCGCGGACTAGCGGGAGGGTGGGAGCAGTTCTTC.

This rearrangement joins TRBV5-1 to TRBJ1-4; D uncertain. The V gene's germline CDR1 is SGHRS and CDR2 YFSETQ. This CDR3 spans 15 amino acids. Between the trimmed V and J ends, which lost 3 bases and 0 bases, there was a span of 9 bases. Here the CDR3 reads CASSYGSATNEKLFF. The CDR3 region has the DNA TGCGCCAGCAGCTACGGGTCTGCAACTAATGAAAAACTGTTTTTT.

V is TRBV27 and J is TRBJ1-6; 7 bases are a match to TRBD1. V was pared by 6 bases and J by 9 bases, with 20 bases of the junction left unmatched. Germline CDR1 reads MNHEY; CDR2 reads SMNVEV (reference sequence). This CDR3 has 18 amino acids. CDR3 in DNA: TGTGCCAGCAGGCATGAGATAGGGACAGCCCAGGTGACTTCACCCCTCCACTTT. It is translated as CASRHEIGTAQVTSPLHF.

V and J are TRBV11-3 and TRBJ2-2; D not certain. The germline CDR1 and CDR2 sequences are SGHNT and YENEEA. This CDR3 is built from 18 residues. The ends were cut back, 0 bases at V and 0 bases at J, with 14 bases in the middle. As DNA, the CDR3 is TGTGCCAGCAGCTTAGATACGGTGGGCGATTCGAACACCGGGGAGCTGTTTTTT. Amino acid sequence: CASSLDTVGDSNTGELFF.

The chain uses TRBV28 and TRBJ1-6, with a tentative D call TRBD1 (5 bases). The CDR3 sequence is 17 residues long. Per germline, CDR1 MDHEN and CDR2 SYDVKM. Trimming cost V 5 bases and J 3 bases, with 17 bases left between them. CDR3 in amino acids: CASSRFTGTDYNSPLHF. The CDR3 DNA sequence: TGTGCCAGCAGTAGATTCACCGGGACTGACTATAATTCACCCCTCCACTTT.

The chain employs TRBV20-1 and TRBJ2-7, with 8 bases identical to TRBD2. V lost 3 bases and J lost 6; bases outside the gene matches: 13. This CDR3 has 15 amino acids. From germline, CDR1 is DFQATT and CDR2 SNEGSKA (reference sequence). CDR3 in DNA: TGCAGTGCTAGTTTGAGGTCGGGGGGGCCGTTCGAGCAGTACTTC. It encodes CSASLRSGGPFEQYF.

In nucleotides, the CDR3 is TGTGCCAGCAGCGACCGGGGTGGGTATGGCTACACCTTC. This gives the protein CASSDRGGYGYTF. The chain has TRBV11-3 and TRBJ1-2; no clear D. The CDR3 extends over 13 amino acids. V lost 5 bases to trimming and J lost 5 bases, with 12 bases between them. CDR1 and CDR2 from the germline V gene are SGHNT and YENEEA.

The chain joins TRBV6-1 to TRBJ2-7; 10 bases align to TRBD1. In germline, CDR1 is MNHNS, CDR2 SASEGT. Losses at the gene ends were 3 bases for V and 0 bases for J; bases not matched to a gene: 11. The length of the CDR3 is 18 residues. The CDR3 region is CASSERTGGFVSSYEQYF. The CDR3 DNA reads TGTGCCAGCAGTGAGCGGACAGGGGGTTTTGTGAGCTCCTACGAGCAGTACTTC.